The rows below give T cell receptor beta chains drawn from one sample of a study of glioma-infiltrating T cells after dendritic cell vaccination. Only in-frame clones appear in the TCRdb table, and some are missing; sequencing was by immunoSEQ multiplex PCR. The sample lists around 90,000 clones, 81% occurring once. Sequenced material: blood, taken after dendritic cell vaccination. The receptors were sampled from a human donor with glioblastoma. CDR3s include the opening cysteine and the closing phenylalanine or tryptophan. The order of the fields is clone size, J gene, V gene, D gene, CDR3 protein, CDR3 DNA. The D gene is left open where the match is weak. Part of the rows lack a size; the others show once, few, many or a class for expanded clones.

.,TRBJ1-1,TRBV6-5,.,CASSSVRVGTEAFF,TGTGCCAGCAGTTCGGTCAGGGTGGGGACTGAAGCTTTCTTT
.,TRBJ2-3,TRBV6-6,.,CASVWGVLTDTQYF,TGTGCCAGCGTCTGGGGGGTTTTAACAGATACGCAGTATTTT
.,TRBJ1-2,TRBV6-1,.,CASSEAGIQGHGYTF,TGTGCCAGCAGTGAAGCTGGGATCCAGGGCCATGGCTACACCTTC
once,TRBJ2-6,TRBV30,.,CAWTFPSGANVLTF,TGTGCCTGGACTTTCCCCTCTGGGGCCAACGTCCTGACTTTC
.,TRBJ1-1,TRBV10-3,TRBD1,CAISGTGMNTEAFF,TGTGCCATCAGCGGGACAGGCATGAACACTGAAGCTTTCTTT
.,TRBJ2-2,TRBV7-2,TRBD1,CASSSPQGATGELFF,TGTGCCAGCAGCTCGCCTCAGGGGGCGACCGGGGAGCTGTTTTTT
.,TRBJ2-3,TRBV27,TRBD1,CASRLGDRGSTDTQYF,TGTGCCAGCCGCCTAGGGGACAGGGGGAGCACAGATACGCAGTATTTT
.,TRBJ2-5,TRBV5-3,.,CARRSEGGGRSKETQYF,TGTGCCAGAAGATCCGAGGGGGGCGGGAGAAGCAAAGAGACCCAGTACTTC
.,TRBJ2-5,TRBV5-6,TRBD2,CASTPSGQETQYF,TGTGCCAGCACCCCTAGCGGGCAAGAGACCCAGTACTTC
once,TRBJ1-5,TRBV6-5,TRBD1,CASRKDRVDQPQHF,TGTGCCAGCAGGAAGGACAGGGTGGATCAGCCCCAGCATTTT
.,TRBJ2-1,TRBV15,TRBD1,CATSPTGQGVYNEQFF,TGTGCCACCAGCCCAACTGGACAGGGCGTTTACAATGAGCAGTTCTTC
.,TRBJ1-2,TRBV19,.,CASSIGQGGGYTF,TGTGCCAGTAGTATTGGTCAGGGAGGTGGCTACACCTTC
.,TRBJ1-1,TRBV5-1,.,CAPFRRLEAFF,TGCGCCCCCTTCCGGCGACTTGAAGCTTTCTTT
.,TRBJ2-4,TRBV6-1,.,CASVTRLGAKNIQYF,TGTGCCAGCGTTACGAGACTAGGGGCCAAAAACATTCAGTACTTC
.,TRBJ2-5,TRBV6-5,TRBD2,CASSYGGGRWETQYF,TGTGCCAGCAGTTACGGTGGCGGGAGGTGGGAGACCCAGTACTTC
.,TRBJ2-7,TRBV25-1,.,CASSEYRGNEQYF,TGTGCCAGCAGTGAATATAGAGGGAACGAGCAGTACTTC
once,TRBJ1-5,TRBV2,.,CASTMGDSSNQPQHF,TGTGCCAGCACCATGGGGGACTCTTCCAATCAGCCCCAGCATTTT
.,TRBJ2-1,TRBV7-3,.,CASSLTLRSPQFF,TGTGCCAGCAGCTTAACGCTGCGCTCCCCGCAGTTCTTC
.,TRBJ1-5,TRBV6-5,.,CASSYYRGDNQPQHF,TGTGCCAGCAGTTACTATCGGGGGGACAATCAGCCCCAGCATTTT
.,TRBJ1-6,TRBV6-5,.,CASSGGSSYNSPLHF,TGTGCCAGCTCTGGGGGGAGCTCCTATAATTCACCCCTCCACTTT
.,TRBJ2-2,TRBV11-1,TRBD2,CASSRLAGWSTGELFF,TGTGCCAGCAGCAGACTAGCGGGATGGAGCACCGGGGAGCTGTTTTTT
once,TRBJ1-2,TRBV14,TRBD1,CASSQSQGIYGYTF,TGTGCCAGCAGCCAATCACAGGGGATCTATGGCTACACCTTC
few,TRBJ1-1,TRBV10-3,.,CAISDQGGTEAFF,TGTGCCATCAGTGATCAGGGAGGCACTGAAGCTTTCTTT
few,TRBJ1-4,TRBV5-1,TRBD1,CASSEGQLNEKLFF,TGCGCCAGCAGCGAGGGACAGCTTAATGAAAAACTGTTTTTT
.,TRBJ1-5,TRBV7-9,.,CASSLAQGLTSNQPQHF,TGTGCCAGCAGCTTAGCTCAGGGGTTGACTAGCAATCAGCCCCAGCATTTT
.,TRBJ1-2,TRBV5-1,TRBD1,CASSLNTGTEYGYTF,TGCGCCAGCAGCTTAAATACCGGGACAGAATATGGCTACACCTTC
.,TRBJ2-3,TRBV5-1,TRBD2,CASSPSGAISTDTQYF,TGCGCCAGCAGCCCAAGCGGGGCCATTAGCACAGATACGCAGTATTTT
.,TRBJ2-5,TRBV30,.,CAWSTPWLQETQYF,TGTGCCTGGAGTACTCCCTGGTTACAAGAGACCCAGTACTTC
.,TRBJ1-4,TRBV19,TRBD1,CATSYGGGIGEKLFF,TGTGCCACCTCTTACGGAGGGGGCATCGGCGAAAAACTGTTTTTT